One and the same sample provided the 10 T cell receptor beta chains below, sequenced in a study of Ad26.COV2.S vaccination and SARS-CoV-2 variants. Treatment given: around 19 received Ad26.COV2.S at low or high dose, single or two shots; five or six received placebo; per-sample allocation not given. The investigators took samples on day 63 after the first vaccine or placebo injection. Produced via immunoSEQ multiplex PCR; TCRdb's table is partial and in-frame only. This sample yields 380,000 or so clones, of which about 86% are seen a single time; around 10% belongs to the top ten. The sequencing used peripheral blood, collected in a trial of Ad26.COV2.S vaccine versus placebo. These TCRs come from a person between 18 and 65 years old who received the Ad26.COV2.S COVID-19 vaccine or a placebo.

The rearrangement joins TRBV5-1 to TRBJ1-2; D gene uncertain. Trimming shortened V by 4 bases and J by 8 bases, and 21 bases separated the two germline ends. From germline, CDR1 is SGHRS and CDR2 YFSETQ. There are 15 residues in the CDR3. CDR3 protein: CASSPPDSGLVGYTF. As DNA, the CDR3 is TGCGCCAGCAGCCCACCAGACTCAGGCTTGGTAGGCTACACCTTC.

The CDR3 spells CASIPISGRNTYEQYF. CDR3 in DNA: TGTGCCAGCATTCCCATTAGCGGGAGGAATACCTACGAGCAGTACTTC. The gene calls are TRBV27 and TRBJ2-7; 10 bases fit TRBD2. The CDR3 is 16 amino acids. After removal of 7 bases from V and 2 bases from J, the junction contained 11 bases not matched to a gene. From germline, CDR1 is MNHEY and CDR2 SMNVEV (reference sequence).

The genes are TRBV7-2 and TRBJ2-7; TRBD1 agrees at 9 bases. This CDR3 has 14 residues. V was pared by 4 bases and J by 0 bases, with 1 base of the junction left unmatched. Germline CDR1 and CDR2: SGHTA and FQGNSA. The CDR3 reads CASSWDRDSYEQYF. In nucleotides, the CDR3 is TGTGCCAGCAGCTGGGACAGGGACTCCTACGAGCAGTACTTC.

Only one count was recorded for this clone. The chain employs TRBV7-9 and TRBJ1-1; TRBD1 matches 7 bases. The CDR3 is 14 residues long. Trimming at V came to 7 bases and at J to 0 bases, leaving 5 bases not matched to a gene. Per germline, CDR1 SEHNR and CDR2 FQNEAQ (reference sequence). CDR3 nucleotide sequence: TGTGCCAGCACCCTGGGACAGCTGAACACTGAAGCTTTCTTT. Protein product: CASTLGQLNTEAFF.

To note about this clone: Distinct nucleotide sequences in the sample also encode this CDR3. The chain is built from TRBV13 and TRBJ2-7; D remains ambiguous. In germline, CDR1 is PRHDT, CDR2 FYEKMQ (reference sequence). The V gene lost 3 bases and the J gene lost 3 bases, with 6 bases spanning the gap. This CDR3 has 12 residues. The CDR3 loop reads CASSLGSYEQYF. In nucleotides, the CDR3 is TGTGCCAGCAGCTTGGGAAGCTACGAGCAGTACTTC.

This chain connects TRBV7-9 to TRBJ2-7, with 9 bases fitting TRBD2. Trimming at V came to 7 bases and at J to 0 bases, leaving 4 bases not matched to a gene. The CDR3 spans 14 residues. Germline V gene lookup returns CDR1 SEHNR and CDR2 FQNEAQ (reference sequence). CDR3 sequence (DNA): TGTGCCAGCACCCCACTAGCGGGCTCCTACGAGCAGTACTTC. It codes for CASTPLAGSYEQYF. The full variable domain, its missing parts supplied by reference TRBV7-9 and TRBJ2-7, is DTGVSQNPRHKITKRGQNVTFRCDPISEHNRLYWYRQTLGQGPEFLTYFQNEAQLEKSRLLSDRFSAERPKGSFSTLEIQRTEQGDSAMYLCASTPLAGSYEQYFGPGTRLTVT.

The CDR3 here is CASSFGLADGEQYF. CDR3 in DNA: TGTGCCAGCAGCTTCGGACTAGCCGACGGCGAGCAGTACTTC. V gene TRBV7-2 combines with J gene TRBJ2-7, with TRBD2 matching 8 bases. Germline values: CDR1 SGHTA, CDR2 FQGNSA. The V and J ends lost 3 bases and 6 bases, in that order; junction bases with no gene match: 7. The CDR3 consists of 14 residues.

The chain joins TRBV28 to TRBJ2-1; TRBD2 might be the D (6 bases). The CDR3 runs to 13 residues. Germline assignment: CDR1 MDHEN and CDR2 SYDVKM. V dropped 3 bases and J dropped 9 bases, with 12 bases sitting between them. CDR3 sequence: CASSLRRESEQFF. The CDR3, as DNA: TGTGCCAGCAGTTTGAGGCGGGAAAGTGAGCAGTTCTTC.

This chain uses TRBV6-5 with TRBJ2-7; 7 bases line up with TRBD2. There are 13 residues in the CDR3. Per germline, CDR1 MNHEY and CDR2 SVGAGI. V shed 6 bases and J 3 bases; nucleotides not matched to a gene: 5. CDR3 residues: CASRPGLNYEQYF. The CDR3 DNA reads as TGTGCCAGCAGACCGGGACTAAACTACGAGCAGTACTTC.

CDR3 amino acids: CASSIGIWDRGSGANVLTF. The CDR3 DNA follows: TGTGCCAGTAGTATAGGGATTTGGGACAGGGGGTCTGGGGCCAACGTCCTGACTTTC. The chain is built from TRBV19 and TRBJ2-6; 11 bases align to TRBD1. With 1 base clipped from V and 1 base from J, the junction kept 6 bases outside the gene matches. The CDR3 has 19 residues. From germline, CDR1 is LNHDA and CDR2 SQIVND (reference sequence).